Listed here are 29 T cell receptor beta chains from one sample, sequenced in a study of blood T cell repertoires in COVID-19. The method was immunoSEQ multiplex PCR; TCRdb's version includes in-frame clones alone and lacks a portion of them. The sample gives fewer than 200,000 clones, around four fifths of which show up once; roughly 2% is in the top ten. The specimen was peripheral blood. Receptor source: an elderly woman with acute or convalescent COVID-19.

The chain has TRBV25-1 and TRBJ2-1, with D possibly matching TRBD1 (6 bases). The CDR3 extends over 11 amino acids. Germline CDR1 MGHDK, CDR2 SYGVNS. V shed 6 bases and J shed 11 bases, with 11 bases lying between them. CDR3 sequence reads: CASRDGTKQFF. The CDR3 coding sequence is TGTGCCAGCAGGGACGGGACAAAGCAGTTCTTC.

This clone was observed a few times. The J gene is TRBJ2-5, the V gene TRBV11-3; weak D call: TRBD1 (6 bases). The CDR3 contains 16 residues. V lost 1 base and J 0 bases, leaving 12 bases between the germline ends. CDR1 is SGHNT and CDR2 is YENEEA in the germline V gene. CDR3: CASSLGQGTHQETQYF. The CDR3, as DNA: TGTGCCAGCAGCTTAGGTCAGGGGACCCACCAAGAGACCCAGTACTTC.

The V gene is TRBV13, the J gene TRBJ2-4; 7 bases align to TRBD1. The CDR3 consists of 14 residues. Germline CDR1 reads PRHDT; CDR2 reads FYEKMQ (reference sequence). Trimming at V came to 5 bases and at J to 13 bases, leaving 14 bases not matched to a gene. CDR3 sequence reads: CASSLDRLNLAQYF. CDR3 sequence (DNA): TGTGCCAGCAGCCTGGACAGGCTGAATCTTGCCCAGTACTTC.

There are a few counts of this clone. The chain recombines TRBV6-2 or TRBV6-3 with TRBJ1-6; 8 nucleotides agree with TRBD1. Germline values: CDR1 MNHEY, CDR2 SVGEGT. V shed 2 bases and J 10 bases; nucleotides not matched to a gene: 7. The CDR3 loop spans 15 amino acids. CDR3 residues: CASSYGQGSRSPLHF. DNA for the CDR3: TGTGCCAGCAGTTACGGACAGGGTTCTCGATCACCCCTCCACTTT.

This chain connects TRBV2 to TRBJ2-1; 8 bases are a match to TRBD1. With 6 bases clipped from V and 3 bases from J, the junction kept 7 bases outside the gene matches. The germline V gene encodes CDR1 SNHLY and CDR2 FYNNEI. The CDR3 spans 15 residues. CDR3 residues: CASRPGQGNYNEQFF. CDR3 bases: TGTGCCAGCAGACCTGGACAGGGCAACTACAATGAGCAGTTCTTC.

This chain connects TRBV19 to TRBJ2-1, with D possibly matching TRBD2 (6 bases). The CDR3 is 12 residues long. The germline V and J ends were trimmed by 2 bases and 12 bases, with 11 bases remaining between them. Germline lookup yields CDR1 LNHDA and CDR2 SQIVND (reference sequence). DNA for the CDR3: TGTGCCAGTAGTATACGCGGGACCGGGCAGTTCTTC. It codes for CASSIRGTGQFF.

This clone was counted between two and nine times. The gene calls are TRBV6-6 and TRBJ2-3; TRBD2 agrees at 10 bases. V was clipped by 5 bases and J by 6 bases; unmatched bases: 8. CDR3 length: 15 residues. The germline V gene has CDR1 MNHNY and CDR2 SVGAGI (reference sequence). The CDR3 sequence is CASSPAGGPFDTQYF. CDR3 DNA: TGTGCCAGCAGTCCAGCGGGAGGGCCGTTCGATACGCAGTATTTT.

The CDR3 region has the DNA TGTGCCAGCAGACCTACAGGGGAGCCCCTCCACTTT. Translation gives CASRPTGEPLHF. The V call is TRBV6-2 or TRBV6-3, the J call TRBJ1-6; 7 bases map to TRBD1. Germline-derived CDR1 and CDR2 are MNHEY and SVGEGT. The V gene end was trimmed by 6 bases and the J gene end by 13 bases; junction bases not matched to a gene: 6. The length of the CDR3 is 12 residues.

V usage is TRBV5-6 and J usage is TRBJ2-5, with D perhaps matching TRBD2 (5 bases). The CDR3 has 13 residues. Germline V gene lookup returns CDR1 SGHDT and CDR2 YYEEEE. V was clipped by 5 bases and J by 1 base, with 9 bases between them. The CDR3 loop reads CASRKTTQETQYF. The CDR3 DNA reads as TGTGCCAGCAGAAAGACTACCCAAGAGACCCAGTACTTC. The full variable domain, its missing parts supplied by reference TRBV5-6 and TRBJ2-5, is DAGVTQSPTHLIKTRGQQVTLRCSPKSGHDTVSWYQQALGQGPQFIFQYYEEEERQRGNFPDRFSGHQFPNYSSELNVNALLLGDSALYLCASRKTTQETQYFGPGTRLLVL.

This clone was counted a few times. The CDR3, as DNA: TGTGCCAGCAGTGACGGGACTAGCGGGGGGTCAGATACGCAGTATTTT. It specifies CASSDGTSGGSDTQYF. The V call is TRBV6-4, the J call TRBJ2-3; 15 nucleotides match TRBD2. From germline, CDR1 is MRHNA and CDR2 SNTAGT. The CDR3 totals 16 residues. Trimming cost V 2 bases and J 4 bases; bases outside gene matches: 1.

V usage is TRBV4-3 and J usage is TRBJ1-1; 8 nucleotides agree with TRBD1. V shed 4 bases, J shed 11 bases, and the junction held 9 bases outside the gene matches. This CDR3 spans 13 amino acids. CDR1 and CDR2 from the germline V gene are LGHNA and YSLEER. The CDR3 DNA reads TGCGCCAGCAGCCCCCAGGGGGCAGGGGCCGCTTTCTTT. Protein sequence: CASSPQGAGAAFF.

The chain is built from TRBV6-5 and TRBJ1-2; D is perhaps TRBD1 (5 bases). Trimming took off 6 bases at V and 8 bases at J, with 16 bases between the two ends. The CDR3 runs 13 residues. The germline gives CDR1 MNHEY, CDR2 SVGAGI. The CDR3 DNA is TGTGCCAGCAGGACCACGGACACAATAGGCTACACCTTC. Amino acid sequence: CASRTTDTIGYTF.

The chain couples TRBV27 to TRBJ2-1, with 7 bases that match TRBD2. This CDR3 contains 16 residues. CDR1 and CDR2 (germline): MNHEY, SMNVEV (reference sequence). Trimming took 3 bases from V and 3 from J; bases not matched to a gene: 8. The CDR3 DNA sequence: TGTGCCAGCAGTTTTCTCGTTTCGGGAGGCTACAATGAGCAGTTCTTC. It yields the protein CASSFLVSGGYNEQFF.

V is TRBV27 and J is TRBJ2-7, with 9 bases matching TRBD1. CDR3 length equals 13 residues. V lost 10 bases to trimming and J lost 7 bases; unmatched junction nucleotides: 11. Germline CDR1 MNHEY, CDR2 SMNVEV (reference sequence). CDR3 nucleotide sequence: TGTGCCACCGCGACAGGGGGTTCAGGAGAGCAGTACTTC. Protein sequence: CATATGGSGEQYF.

CDR3 DNA: TGTGCCAGCAGTTACTCGACAGGGGAAGATGGCTACACCTTC. Translating it yields CASSYSTGEDGYTF. This sequence joins TRBV6-5 and TRBJ1-2; 8 nucleotides align to TRBD1. The CDR3 runs to 14 residues. Germline-derived CDR1 and CDR2 are MNHEY and SVGAGI. The trim removed 0 bases at V and 6 bases at J, leaving 3 bases unmatched.

The CDR3 region is CASSLGPGDTQYF. The CDR3 DNA follows: TGTGCCAGTAGTCTGGGGCCGGGAGATACGCAGTATTTT. V gene TRBV19 combines with J gene TRBJ2-3; D is possibly TRBD1 (5 bases). CDR1 is LNHDA and CDR2 is SQIVND in the germline V gene (reference sequence). V was cut by 5 bases and J by 5 bases, with 11 bases left in between. This CDR3 has 13 residues. Full variable domain (outside the CDR3, taken from reference TRBV19 and TRBJ2-3): DGGITQSPKYLFRKEGQNVTLSCEQNLNHDAMYWYRQDPGQGLRLIYYSQIVNDFQKGDIAEGYSVSREKKESFPLTVTSAQKNPTAFYLCASSLGPGDTQYFGPGTRLTVL.

The CDR3 DNA reads as TGTGCCAGCAGCGTAAACAGTGACCTTGGAAACACCATATATTTT. It codes for CASSVNSDLGNTIYF. The rearrangement joins TRBV9 to TRBJ1-3; D is unresolved. The germline CDR1 and CDR2 sequences are SGDLS and YYNGEE. V lost 1 base and J 3 bases, leaving 11 bases between the germline ends. The CDR3 is 15 residues long.

This sequence joins TRBV4-1 and TRBJ1-2; TRBD1 matches at 7 bases. The CDR3 loop spans 14 amino acids. Unmatched junction bases numbered 8, after V lost 3 bases and J lost 7 bases. CDR1 is MGHRA and CDR2 is YSYEKL in the germline V gene. For the CDR3, the DNA is TGCGCCAGCAGCCAGACAGGGAATTGGGGTGGCTACACCTTC. Its translation is CASSQTGNWGGYTF.

This chain uses TRBV10-3 with TRBJ1-1, with D uncertain. The germline V gene encodes CDR1 ENHRY and CDR2 SYGVKD. Trimming left V 6 bases short and J 1 base short, with 12 bases between. CDR3 size: 14 residues. The CDR3 DNA is TGTGCCATCAGAGCATACCCCAAGAACACTGAAGCTTTCTTT. Protein product: CAIRAYPKNTEAFF.

This clone was counted only a few times. The chain links TRBV7-2 to TRBJ2-1, with 9 bases aligning to TRBD1. Germline values: CDR1 SGHTA, CDR2 FQGNSA. V lost 5 bases to trimming and J lost 1 base; unmatched junction nucleotides: 3. The CDR3 runs 15 residues. The chain's CDR3 is CASSPDRGSYNEQFF. The CDR3 nucleotides read TGTGCCAGCAGCCCGGACAGGGGTTCCTACAATGAGCAGTTCTTC.

This clone was seen repeatedly, ten times or more. The chain joins TRBV7-2 to TRBJ1-3; D is ambiguous. Trimming left V 5 bases short and J 0 bases short, with 2 bases between. CDR3 length: 12 residues. CDR1 is SGHTA, CDR2 FQGNSA, per germline. This chain's CDR3 is CASSLSGNTIYF. The CDR3 nucleotides read TGTGCCAGCAGCCTCTCTGGAAACACCATATATTTT.

V gene TRBV7-2 combines with J gene TRBJ2-1; no definite D call. From germline, CDR1 is SGHTA and CDR2 FQGNSA. With 3 bases removed from V and 6 bases from J, the gap between germline ends came to 9 bases. This CDR3 is 13 amino acids long. The CDR3 is CASSFSSSNEQFF. CDR3 sequence (DNA): TGTGCCAGCAGCTTCTCCTCGTCCAATGAGCAGTTCTTC.

This rearrangement joins TRBV7-9 to TRBJ1-1; 10 bases fit TRBD1. J lost 5 bases, V lost 0 bases, and 3 bases had no gene match. Per the germline V gene, CDR1 is SEHNR and CDR2 is FQNEAQ (reference sequence). The CDR3 spans 15 residues. Here the CDR3 reads CASSLARDRGTEAFF. CDR3 sequence (DNA): TGTGCCAGCAGCTTAGCACGGGACAGGGGAACTGAAGCTTTCTTT.

This chain uses TRBV5-1 with TRBJ2-5; TRBD1 aligns across 7 bases. This CDR3 contains 14 residues. V shed 2 bases and J 5 bases; nucleotides not matched to a gene: 6. From germline, CDR1 is SGHRS and CDR2 YFSETQ. CDR3 protein: CASSFVGGAETQYF. As DNA, the CDR3 is TGCGCCAGCAGCTTCGTAGGGGGCGCGGAGACCCAGTACTTC.

The chain is built from TRBV28 and TRBJ1-1; D is perhaps TRBD1 (6 bases). Trimming removed 7 bases at V and 6 bases at J, with 18 bases between. The CDR3 covers 14 residues. The germline gives CDR1 MDHEN, CDR2 SYDVKM. The CDR3 region has the DNA TGTGCCAGCATTATCCGACCAGGGGCCTCTGAAGCTTTCTTT. This translates into CASIIRPGASEAFF.

The chain links TRBV29-1 to TRBJ1-1, with D perhaps TRBD1 (5 bases). The CDR3 runs to 14 residues. V was shortened by 5 bases and J by 3 bases, with 16 bases between the two germline ends. The germline gives CDR1 SQVTM, CDR2 ANQGSEA. CDR3 in DNA: TGCAGCGTTACGGGGGTGAGCGTGGACACTGAAGCTTTCTTT. It translates to CSVTGVSVDTEAFF.

The V call is TRBV7-9, the J call TRBJ2-2, with D perhaps matching TRBD1 (6 bases). Germline V lookup: CDR1 SEHNR, CDR2 FQNEAQ (reference sequence). CDR3 length: 15 residues. Trimming took off 2 bases at V and 5 bases at J, with 12 bases between the two ends. CDR3 residues: CASSLPQGRTGELFF. The CDR3 DNA reads TGTGCCAGCAGCTTACCCCAGGGGCGTACCGGGGAGCTGTTTTTT.

The chain combines TRBV3-1 (or the pseudogene TRBV3-2) with TRBJ1-1; D is uncertain. The germline V and J ends were trimmed by 2 bases and 1 base, with 5 bases remaining between them. The CDR3 loop spans 13 amino acids. Germline V CDR1 and CDR2: LGHDT, YNNKEL (reference sequence). CDR3 sequence (DNA): TGTGCCAGCAGCCAAATGCGGAACACTGAAGCTTTCTTT. This codes for CASSQMRNTEAFF.

A few counts support this clone. This chain connects TRBV12-5 to TRBJ2-5, with 8 bases aligning to TRBD1. The CDR3 sequence is 15 residues long. V shed 2 bases and J 2 bases; nucleotides not matched to a gene: 4. Per germline, CDR1 LGHNT and CDR2 FRNRAP. CDR3 loop: CASGLTRTGQETQYF. DNA of the CDR3: TGTGCTAGTGGTTTGACACGGACAGGGCAAGAGACCCAGTACTTC.